Sequencing of this T cell receptor (beta chain) was carried out in a study of blood T cells in healthy people across ages. Primed by a sample-barcoded 5' primer and a J-beta primer mix, a second PCR proceeded for 7 to 11 cycles. TCRdb fed the 5' RACE reads into MiXCR, producing one record per CDR3 protein. The sample gives around 990,000 distinct CDR3 sequences, under 40% of which show up once; about an eighth is in the top ten. Study observations and caveats: For the donors, CMV status was unknown and possibly confounded expanded clonotype changes.

Regarding this clonotype: Its antigen is unidentified.

The V and J ends lost 6 bases and 3 bases, in that order; junction bases with no gene match: 7. The CDR3 consists of 14 residues. The V gene's germline CDR1 is MNHEY and CDR2 SMNVEV (reference sequence). The V gene is TRBV27, the J gene TRBJ2-7, with 8 positions matching TRBD1. Sequenced sample: blood. This receptor was taken from a man younger than 35 in good health. Here the CDR3 DNA reads TGTGCCAGCAGCCAAGAGACAGGGGTCTACGAGCAGTACTTC. This encodes CASSQETGVYEQYF.